This TCR beta chain was identified during a study of cytomegalovirus exposure and HLA in healthy donors. On the study more broadly: Membership in the Caucasian-associated ancestry cluster was found for about four fifths of nearly 400 genotyped donors.

Healthy bone marrow donors made up the cohort. Primers for the PCR totalled 60 Vbeta and 13 Jbeta. Repertoires were generated with immunoSEQ multiplex PCR, while TCRdb's copy carries only in-frame clones and drops some. The table includes more than 100,000 clones, about 9.2% detected once. This CDR3 comprises 14 residues. Germline CDR1 and CDR2: SGHRS and YFSETQ. Trimming stripped 5 bases from V and 3 bases from J, with 14 bases between. This TCR was sampled from a woman aged 40 to 50 in good health and CMV-seropositive. The sequencing sample was made of PBMCs. The chain joins TRBV5-1 to TRBJ1-1; D remains ambiguous. The CDR3 loop is CASRSEGGDTEAFF. The CDR3 DNA reads as TGCGCCAGCAGATCGGAGGGTGGAGACACTGAAGCTTTCTTT.